This T cell receptor beta chain was documented in a study of long-term antiretroviral therapy in people with HIV. The CDR3 covers 14 residues. Trimming removed 0 bases at V and 5 bases at J, with 11 bases between. CDR1 and CDR2 (germline): MNHNY, SVGAGI (reference sequence). Version v3.0 of the immunoSEQ assay was performed at survey level. TCRdb's table, derived via immunoSEQ multiplex PCR, lists solely in-frame clones and lacks some. In the table there are tens of thousands of clones, 70% to 85% of which are singletons. People in the study who had HIV all got their treatment in the United States. The TCR comes from a man aged 40-50 years with HIV. J is TRBJ2-7 and V is TRBV6-6; D is uncertain. The specimen was unsorted PBMCs, collected 0.5 years before starting antiretroviral therapy. The CDR3 spells CASSYSDGPNEQYF. CDR3 DNA: TGTGCCAGCAGTTACTCCGATGGACCTAACGAGCAGTACTTC.